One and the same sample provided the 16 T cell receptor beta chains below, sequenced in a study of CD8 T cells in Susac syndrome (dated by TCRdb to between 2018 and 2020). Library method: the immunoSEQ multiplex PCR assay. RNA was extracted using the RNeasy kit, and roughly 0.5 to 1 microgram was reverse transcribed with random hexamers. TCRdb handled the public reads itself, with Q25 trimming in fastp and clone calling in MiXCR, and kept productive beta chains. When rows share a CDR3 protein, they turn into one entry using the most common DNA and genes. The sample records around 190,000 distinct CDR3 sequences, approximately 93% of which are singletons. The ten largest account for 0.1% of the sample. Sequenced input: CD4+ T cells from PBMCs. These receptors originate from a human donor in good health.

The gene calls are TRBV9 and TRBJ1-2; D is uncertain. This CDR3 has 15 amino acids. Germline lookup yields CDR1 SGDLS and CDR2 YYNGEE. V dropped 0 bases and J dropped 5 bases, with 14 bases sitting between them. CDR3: CASSVAVASRYGYTF. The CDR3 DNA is TGTGCCAGCAGCGTAGCCGTTGCGAGTAGGTATGGCTACACCTTC.

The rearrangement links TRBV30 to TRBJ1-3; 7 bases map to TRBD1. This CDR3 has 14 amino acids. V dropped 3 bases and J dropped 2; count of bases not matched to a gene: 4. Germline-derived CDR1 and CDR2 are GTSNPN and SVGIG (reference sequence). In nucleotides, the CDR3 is TGTGCCTGGAGACTCACAGGGGCTGGAAACACCATATATTTT. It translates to CAWRLTGAGNTIYF.

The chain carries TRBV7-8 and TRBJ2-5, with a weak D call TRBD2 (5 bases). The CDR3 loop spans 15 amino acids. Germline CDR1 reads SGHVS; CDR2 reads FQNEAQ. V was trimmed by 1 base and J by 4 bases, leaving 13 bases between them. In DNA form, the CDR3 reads TGTGCCAGCAGCTTAGAGGGTCGGGCGGGAGAGACCCAGTACTTC. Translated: CASSLEGRAGETQYF.

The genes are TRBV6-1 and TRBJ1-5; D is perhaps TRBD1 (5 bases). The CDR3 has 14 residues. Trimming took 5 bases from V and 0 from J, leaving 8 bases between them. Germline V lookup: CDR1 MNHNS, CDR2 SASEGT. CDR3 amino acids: CASSQGYSNQPQHF. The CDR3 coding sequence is TGTGCCAGCAGTCAGGGTTATAGCAATCAGCCCCAGCATTTT.

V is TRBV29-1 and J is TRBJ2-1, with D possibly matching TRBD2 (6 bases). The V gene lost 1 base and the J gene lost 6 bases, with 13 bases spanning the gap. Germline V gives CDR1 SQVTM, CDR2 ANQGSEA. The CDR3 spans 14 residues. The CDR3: CSVEVTSTINEQFF. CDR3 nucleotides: TGCAGCGTTGAAGTGACTAGTACTATCAATGAGCAGTTCTTC.

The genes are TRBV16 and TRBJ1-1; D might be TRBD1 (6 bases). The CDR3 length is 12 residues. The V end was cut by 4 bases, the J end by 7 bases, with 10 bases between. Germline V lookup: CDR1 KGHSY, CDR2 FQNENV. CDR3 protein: CASSPPTGEAFF. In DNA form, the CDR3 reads TGTGCCAGCAGCCCACCGACAGGTGAAGCTTTCTTT.

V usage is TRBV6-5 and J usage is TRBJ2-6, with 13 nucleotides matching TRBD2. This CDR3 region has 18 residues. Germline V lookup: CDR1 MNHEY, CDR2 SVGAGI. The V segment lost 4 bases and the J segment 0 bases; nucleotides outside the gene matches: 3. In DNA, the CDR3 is TGTGCCAGCAGTTGGACTAGCGGGGGTCACTCTGGGGCCAACGTCCTGACTTTC. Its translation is CASSWTSGGHSGANVLTF.

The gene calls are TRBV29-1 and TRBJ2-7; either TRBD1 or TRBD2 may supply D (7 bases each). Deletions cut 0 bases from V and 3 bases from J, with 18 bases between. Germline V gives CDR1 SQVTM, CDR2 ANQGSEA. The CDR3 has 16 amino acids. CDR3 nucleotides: TGCAGCGTTGAAGATCAGGGGAGGGGGCAGGGCTACGAGCAGTACTTC. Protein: CSVEDQGRGQGYEQYF.

The CDR3 reads CASSPRVRNQPQHF. The CDR3 region has the DNA TGTGCCAGCAGCCCCAGGGTTCGCAATCAGCCCCAGCATTTT. This chain connects TRBV3-1 to TRBJ1-5; weak D call: TRBD1 (5 bases). Deletions cut 4 bases from V and 2 bases from J, with 9 bases between. This CDR3 spans 14 amino acids. Germline loops: CDR1 LGHDT, CDR2 YNNKEL (reference sequence).

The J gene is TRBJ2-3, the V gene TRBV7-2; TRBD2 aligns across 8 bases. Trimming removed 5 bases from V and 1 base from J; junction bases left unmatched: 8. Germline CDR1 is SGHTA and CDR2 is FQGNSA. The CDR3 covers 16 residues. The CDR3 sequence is CASSPQVRGGTDTQYF. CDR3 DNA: TGTGCCAGCAGCCCCCAGGTGCGGGGGGGCACAGATACGCAGTATTTT.

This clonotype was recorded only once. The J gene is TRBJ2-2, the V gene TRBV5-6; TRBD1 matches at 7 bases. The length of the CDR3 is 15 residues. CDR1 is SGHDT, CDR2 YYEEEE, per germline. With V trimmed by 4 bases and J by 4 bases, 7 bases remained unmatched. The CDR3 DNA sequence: TGTGCCAGCAGCGCCCCGGGACAGATCACCGGGGAGCTGTTTTTT. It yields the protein CASSAPGQITGELFF.

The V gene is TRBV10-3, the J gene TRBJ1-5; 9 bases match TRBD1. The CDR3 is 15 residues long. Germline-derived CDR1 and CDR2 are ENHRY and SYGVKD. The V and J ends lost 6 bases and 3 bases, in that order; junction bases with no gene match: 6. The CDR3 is CAIREGQGNNQPQHF. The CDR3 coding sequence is TGTGCCATCAGAGAAGGACAGGGGAACAATCAGCCCCAGCATTTT.

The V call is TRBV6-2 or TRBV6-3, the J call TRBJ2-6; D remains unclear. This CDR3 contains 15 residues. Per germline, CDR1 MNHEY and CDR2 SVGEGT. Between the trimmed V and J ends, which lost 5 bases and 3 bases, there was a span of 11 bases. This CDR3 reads CASSPFGGGANVLTF. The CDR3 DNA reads TGTGCCAGCAGTCCGTTTGGTGGTGGGGCCAACGTCCTGACTTTC.

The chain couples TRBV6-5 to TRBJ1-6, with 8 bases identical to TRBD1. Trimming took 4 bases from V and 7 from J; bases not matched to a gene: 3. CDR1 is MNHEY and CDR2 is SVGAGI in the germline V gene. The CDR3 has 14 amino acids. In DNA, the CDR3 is TGTGCCAGCAGTTGGGACAGGCTAAATTCACCCCTCCACTTT. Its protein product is CASSWDRLNSPLHF.

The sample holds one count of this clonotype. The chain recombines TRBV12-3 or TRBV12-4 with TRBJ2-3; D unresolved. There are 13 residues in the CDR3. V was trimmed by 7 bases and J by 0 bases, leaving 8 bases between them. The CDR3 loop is CASKIDSTDTQYF. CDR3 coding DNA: TGTGCCAGCAAGATCGACAGCACAGATACGCAGTATTTT.

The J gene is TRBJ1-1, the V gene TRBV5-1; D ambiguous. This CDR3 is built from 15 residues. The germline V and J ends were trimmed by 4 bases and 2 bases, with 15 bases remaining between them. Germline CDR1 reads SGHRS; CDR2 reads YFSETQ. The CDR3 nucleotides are TGCGCCAGCAGCCCTCGGGAGGGCTTAAACACTGAAGCTTTCTTT. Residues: CASSPREGLNTEAFF.